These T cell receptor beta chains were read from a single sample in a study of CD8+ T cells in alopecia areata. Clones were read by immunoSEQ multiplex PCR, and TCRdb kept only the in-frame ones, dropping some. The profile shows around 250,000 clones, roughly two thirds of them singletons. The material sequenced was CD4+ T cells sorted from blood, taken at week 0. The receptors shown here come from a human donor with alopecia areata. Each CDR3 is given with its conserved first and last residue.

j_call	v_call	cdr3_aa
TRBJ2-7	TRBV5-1	CASSLEDTPQYF
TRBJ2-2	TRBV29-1	CSVVNTGELFF
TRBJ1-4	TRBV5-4	CASSLSTNEKLFF
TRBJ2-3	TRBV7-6	CASSVSPPAGTSGGAVADTQYF
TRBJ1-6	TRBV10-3	CAISESPGAGEERALHF
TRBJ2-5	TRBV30	CAWRAGGAQETQYF
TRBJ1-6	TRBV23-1	CASSLGRNANSPLHF
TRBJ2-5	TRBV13	CASSPGLAGPPQETQYF
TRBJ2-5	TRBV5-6	CASSLGTRGQETQYF
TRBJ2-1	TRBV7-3	CASSPILGGADEQFF
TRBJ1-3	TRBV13	CASSGLWGSGNTIYF
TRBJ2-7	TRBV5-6	CASSLGQGPYEQYF
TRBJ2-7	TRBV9	CASSARTETYEQYF
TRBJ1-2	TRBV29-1	CSVDAGNYGYTF
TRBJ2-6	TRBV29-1	CSVEGGSGANVLTF
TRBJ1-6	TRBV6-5	CASSEGRIGSPLHF
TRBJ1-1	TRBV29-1	CSVEVGRTEAFF
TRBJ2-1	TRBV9	CASSARGDTYNEQFF
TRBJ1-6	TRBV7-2	CASSLWSVGSSPLHF
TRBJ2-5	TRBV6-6	CASSYPRTQGETQYF
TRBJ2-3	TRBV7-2	CASSLGGNTQYF
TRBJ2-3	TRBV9	CASSPRPTYTDTQYF
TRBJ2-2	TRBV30	CAWSSGAKTGGELFF
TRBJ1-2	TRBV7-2	CASSASQGAMGGYTF
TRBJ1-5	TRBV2	CASSEDHREYQPQHF
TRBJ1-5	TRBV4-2	CASSQDSRAPNQPQHF
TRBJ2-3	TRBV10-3	CAISTSGGTDTQYF
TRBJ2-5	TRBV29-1	CSVGYVQETQYF
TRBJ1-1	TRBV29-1	CSVDPTQGPTEAFF
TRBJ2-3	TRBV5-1	CASFPAGADTQYF
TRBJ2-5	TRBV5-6	CASSLINKQETQYF
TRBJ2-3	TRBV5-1	CASSRIAGGSTDTQYF
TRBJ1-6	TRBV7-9	CASSPDRGNSPLHF
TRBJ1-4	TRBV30	CALATGGVRASGKLFF
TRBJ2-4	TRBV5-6	CASSLARGKIIQYF
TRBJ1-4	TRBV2	CASSGTGTGLNEKLFF
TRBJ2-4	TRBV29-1	CSVIGGWSKNIQYF
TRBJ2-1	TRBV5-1	CASSLVLAGGEQFF
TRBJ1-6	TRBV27	CASSLEGTGQNLHF
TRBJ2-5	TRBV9	CASSVSPLVSGETQYF
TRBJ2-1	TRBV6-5	CASRTERRYNEQFF
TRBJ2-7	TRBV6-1	CASSSLSFYEQYF
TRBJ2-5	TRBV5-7	CASTSGTGIFVETQYF
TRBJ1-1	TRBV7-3	CASSLGQGVEAFF
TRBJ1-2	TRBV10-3	CAIRKGLGTVALGDYGYTF
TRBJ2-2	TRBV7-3	CASSREGLITGELFF
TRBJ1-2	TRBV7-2	CASSSGAKYGYTF
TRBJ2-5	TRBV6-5	CASSYSTGAETQYF
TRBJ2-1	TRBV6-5	CASRPDRGRTDEQFF
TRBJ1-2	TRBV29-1	CSVGEGVAGYTF
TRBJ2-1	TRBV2	CASSTSGGSRDNEQFF
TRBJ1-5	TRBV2	CASSGPGTADQPQHF
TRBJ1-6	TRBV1	CTSSQDSGTANSPLHF
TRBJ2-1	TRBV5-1	CASSAGTLVYNEQFF
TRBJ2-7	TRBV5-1	CASSLGDRGVEQYF